The rows below give T cell receptor beta chains drawn from one sample of a study of shared clonotypes between healthy human individuals. Profiling relied on immunoSEQ multiplex PCR, and the TCRdb table lists in-frame clones only, not all of them. The sample carries about 580,000 clones, 95% to 98% recorded once. The sequenced material came from naive CD8+ T cells sorted from blood. The receptors shown here come from a man aged 25-45 years in good health. Each CDR3 is given with its conserved first and last residue. The order of the fields is D gene, J gene, V gene, CDR3 protein. D genes are given only for firm matches.

D: -
J: TRBJ2-7
V: TRBV4-3
CDR3: CASSQGSQGAYEQYF

D: TRBD2
J: TRBJ2-1
V: TRBV7-6
CDR3: CASSPSGRRSGNEQFF

D: TRBD2
J: TRBJ2-5
V: TRBV27
CDR3: CASSLWAGGPETQYF

D: TRBD2
J: TRBJ2-2
V: TRBV14
CDR3: CASSYVAGVRSGELFF

D: -
J: TRBJ2-3
V: TRBV6-5
CDR3: CASTLLGADTQYF

D: -
J: TRBJ1-5
V: TRBV19
CDR3: CASSIVGGLGNSNQPQHF

D: TRBD2
J: TRBJ2-1
V: TRBV7-9
CDR3: CASSPPGTSGYNEQFF

D: -
J: TRBJ2-7
V: TRBV7-2
CDR3: CASSLTTSSPSYEQYF

D: TRBD1
J: TRBJ2-3
V: TRBV4-3
CDR3: CASSPDRGTSTDTQYF

D: -
J: TRBJ2-7
V: TRBV4-1
CDR3: CASSQEYTLDHEQYF

D: -
J: TRBJ1-2
V: TRBV7-2
CDR3: CASSRRQLGYTF

D: TRBD2
J: TRBJ2-1
V: TRBV18
CDR3: CASSLTSGHEQFF

D: -
J: TRBJ1-1
V: TRBV4-1
CDR3: CASSQEYTEAFF

D: -
J: TRBJ2-5
V: TRBV4-3
CDR3: CASSQGIMETQYF

D: -
J: TRBJ2-7
V: TRBV15
CDR3: CATSSTGGYEQYF

D: -
J: TRBJ2-6
V: TRBV6-5
CDR3: CASSPGSSGANVLTF

D: -
J: TRBJ2-1
V: TRBV11-3
CDR3: CASSLGASNEQFF

D: TRBD1
J: TRBJ1-2
V: TRBV5-5
CDR3: CASSSPLTGNYGYTF

D: -
J: TRBJ1-1
V: TRBV7-6
CDR3: CASSFWDGDQAFF

D: TRBD2
J: TRBJ2-1
V: TRBV5-1
CDR3: CASSIDSSLAGGSNEQFF

D: TRBD1
J: TRBJ1-1
V: TRBV10-3
CDR3: CAISPRGRVTEAFF

D: -
J: TRBJ2-7
V: TRBV7-6
CDR3: CASSPVVGTYEQYF

D: TRBD1
J: TRBJ1-1
V: TRBV4-1
CDR3: CASSQVVQGAGSTEAFF

D: -
J: TRBJ2-3
V: TRBV4-1
CDR3: CASSPIGSGDTDTQYF

D: -
J: TRBJ2-2
V: TRBV28
CDR3: CASSLANRAEAGELFF

D: -
J: TRBJ2-1
V: TRBV5-1
CDR3: CASSSGQSRDEQFF

D: TRBD1
J: TRBJ1-5
V: TRBV7-6
CDR3: CASSLGAGGNQPQHF

D: TRBD2
J: TRBJ2-1
V: TRBV13
CDR3: CASSYEAGEGQFF

D: TRBD2
J: TRBJ2-5
V: TRBV10-3
CDR3: CAIGGTSGFQETQYF

D: TRBD2
J: TRBJ2-1
V: TRBV5-6
CDR3: CASSLLLAGHNEQFF

D: -
J: TRBJ2-3
V: TRBV29-1
CDR3: CSVDGAGITDTQYF

D: -
J: TRBJ2-2
V: TRBV6-6
CDR3: CASSYATGANTGELFF

D: -
J: TRBJ2-7
V: TRBV5-1
CDR3: CASSSGQGISSYEQYF

D: -
J: TRBJ2-3
V: TRBV7-6
CDR3: CASSSEIADSTDTQYF

D: -
J: TRBJ2-3
V: TRBV14
CDR3: CASSLVLGTDTQYF

D: -
J: TRBJ2-7
V: TRBV14
CDR3: CASRGTGNFHEQYF

D: TRBD2
J: TRBJ2-1
V: TRBV11-2
CDR3: CASSLTSGNSYNEQFF

D: -
J: TRBJ1-5
V: TRBV10-2
CDR3: CASSESVLQPQHF

D: -
J: TRBJ1-1
V: TRBV12-1
CDR3: CASSILETGQNTEAFF

D: -
J: TRBJ1-5
V: TRBV10-3
CDR3: CAISESAGDSNQPQHF

D: -
J: TRBJ1-5
V: TRBV2
CDR3: CASSEAGYSNQPQHF

D: TRBD1
J: TRBJ1-1
V: TRBV9
CDR3: CASGTGGMNTEAFF

D: TRBD2
J: TRBJ2-7
V: TRBV15
CDR3: CATSNIIGGSTYEQYF

D: -
J: TRBJ1-1
V: TRBV11-2
CDR3: CASSPENWWGKEAFF

D: -
J: TRBJ2-3
V: TRBV28
CDR3: CASSPRVTDTQYF

D: -
J: TRBJ1-1
V: TRBV7-9
CDR3: CASSPGPGGRRTEAFF

D: TRBD1
J: TRBJ2-1
V: TRBV10-3
CDR3: CAISEGYRGSSYNEQFF